This T cell receptor (beta chain) appears in the sequencing data of a study of shared clonotypes between healthy human individuals. Study-wide background: Ranging from 18 to 49 in age, donors were a couple of women and a few men. Study-level points and caveats: Researchers sampled only blood; tissue repertoires likely differ.

Replicate sorted-subset PCRs were loaded with approximately 200 ng DNA, 30,000 or so T cell genomes. Produced via immunoSEQ multiplex PCR; TCRdb's table is partial and in-frame only. The sample shows hundreds of thousands of clones, about two thirds of them seen only once. A note on this clone: Its target is unknown.

Sequenced sample: memory CD4+ T cells sorted from blood. Noted subset: CD45RA-negative fraction. The TCR originated in a woman under 40 in good health.

CDR3 coding DNA: TGTGCCAGATCCTCGAAAGTCCGGAACAGGGGCGGCTATGGCTACACCTTC. This encodes CARSSKVRNRGGYGYTF. The chain is built from TRBV18 and TRBJ1-2; TRBD1 matches 7 bases. Germline-derived CDR1 and CDR2 are KGHSH and LQKENI. V gave up 9 bases and J gave up 4 bases; unmatched junction bases: 20. This CDR3 is built from 17 residues. Full variable domain (outside the CDR3, taken from reference TRBV18 and TRBJ1-2): NAGVMQNPRHLVRRRGQEARLRCSPMKGHSHVYWYRQLPEEGLKFMVYLQKENIIDESGMPKERFSAEFPKEGPSILRIQQVVRGDSAAYFCARSSKVRNRGGYGYTFGSGTRLTVV.